This T cell receptor (beta chain) is drawn from a study of T cells after posttransplantation cyclophosphamide. The germline gives CDR1 KGHSY, CDR2 FQNENV. Losses at the gene ends were 0 bases for V and 4 bases for J; bases not matched to a gene: 3. The CDR3 consists of 16 residues. Method: immunoSEQ multiplex PCR; TCRdb's copy keeps in-frame clones and lacks some. Among about 22,000 clones, approximately 98% were seen once, and the ten largest hold roughly 0.15%. Cells defined as naive were viable CD3+CD4+ or CD3+CD8+ and CCR7+CD45RA+CD45RO-CD95-CD27+CD28+. This rearrangement joins TRBV16 to TRBJ1-5, with 10 bases lining up with TRBD1. The sequencing sample was made of naive CD4+ T cells sorted from PBMCs. The source is a man aged 45 to 65 in good health, CMV-negative, and a related stem cell transplant donor. CDR3 nucleotide sequence: TGTGCCAGCAGCCAATCGACAGGGGGCGCGAATCAGCCCCAGCATTTT. Protein: CASSQSTGGANQPQHF.